Listed here are 3 T cell receptor beta chains from one sample, sequenced in a study of T cell repertoires in cytomegalovirus infection. TCRdb analysed the reads with MiXCR anew, one entry per CDR3 protein. In the table there are some 350,000 distinct CDR3 sequences, about 32% of which are singletons. Which antigens these TCRs recognize remains unknown. The sample here was cultured PBMCs, taken from culture after CMV antigen stimulation. The receptors were gathered from a human donor in good health (CMV status not recorded). Some clones in this sample may be carry-over from other donors' samples.

The chain links TRBV12-3 or TRBV12-4 to TRBJ2-6, with TRBD1 matching over 8 bases. This CDR3 contains 16 residues. V was pared by 3 bases and J by 2 bases, with 3 bases of the junction left unmatched. The CDR3 spells CASSFGQGAGANVLTF. The CDR3 DNA reads TGTGCCAGCAGTTTCGGACAGGGAGCTGGGGCCAACGTCCTGACTTTC.

V is TRBV5-4 and J is TRBJ2-6; 12 bases fit TRBD1. This CDR3 has 17 residues. With 3 bases clipped from V and 4 bases from J, the junction kept 5 bases outside the gene matches. From germline, CDR1 is SGHNT and CDR2 YYREEE (reference sequence). The CDR3 loop is CASSSGQGARGANVLTF. The CDR3 DNA is TGTGCCAGCAGCTCGGGACAGGGGGCGCGAGGGGCCAACGTCCTGACTTTC.

This chain joins TRBV5-4 and TRBJ1-1; 8 nucleotides agree with TRBD1. CDR1 SGHNT and CDR2 YYREEE come from the germline V gene (reference sequence). This CDR3 contains 16 residues. The junction had 10 bases not matched to a gene; V was cut back by 0 bases and J by 6 bases. This CDR3 reads CASSLGGTGRWAEAFF. For the CDR3, the DNA is TGTGCCAGCAGCTTGGGCGGGACAGGTAGATGGGCTGAAGCTTTCTTT.